Listed here are 28 T cell receptor beta chains from one sample, sequenced in a study of vaccination and CD4 T cells after COVID-19. Specified treatment: roughly 10-day PBMC culture with coronavirus spike peptide pools or control peptides (ViraFEST assay). No antigen has been identified for these receptors. Once obtained from cultured CD4+ T cells, the DNA was sequenced using the Oncomine TCR Beta short-read assay. MiXCR was run by TCRdb on the PCR reads, yielding one entry per CDR3 protein. The data hold around 12,000 distinct CDR3 sequences, with 76% observed a single time. The sample was CD4+ T cells from blood, cultured in vitro. These receptors were obtained from a human donor who had recovered from COVID-19.

The rearrangement uses TRBV5-6 and TRBJ1-2; the match to TRBD1 covers 9 bases. Germline V gives CDR1 SGHDT, CDR2 YYEEEE. CDR3 length: 15 residues. The V and J ends lost 0 bases and 1 base, in that order; junction bases with no gene match: 1. The CDR3 bases are TGTGCCAGCAGCTTGGGGGGACAGGGTAACTATGGCTACACCTTC. Protein product: CASSLGGQGNYGYTF.

The CDR3 sequence: CASTPEGRGVGEQYF. The CDR3 region has the DNA TGTGCCAGCACCCCCGAGGGCAGGGGCGTTGGAGAGCAGTACTTC. The chain combines TRBV28 with TRBJ2-7; D may be TRBD1 (6 bases). Germline CDR1 is MDHEN and CDR2 is SYDVKM. The V gene lost 7 bases and the J gene lost 7 bases, with 23 bases spanning the gap. CDR3 length: 15 residues.

V and J are TRBV5-1 and TRBJ1-2, with unresolved D. Trimming took 4 bases from V and 5 from J, leaving 21 bases between them. The germline gives CDR1 SGHRS, CDR2 YFSETQ. This CDR3 comprises 16 residues. This chain's CDR3 is CASSPDGGPSDYGYTF. CDR3 nucleotides: TGCGCCAGCAGCCCAGATGGAGGACCGAGTGATTATGGCTACACCTTC.

The chain recombines TRBV20-1 with TRBJ1-1; unclear D gene. V dropped 4 bases and J dropped 1 base, with 13 bases sitting between them. The V gene's germline CDR1 is DFQATT and CDR2 SNEGSKA (reference sequence). The CDR3 sequence is 14 residues long. DNA of the CDR3: TGCAGTGCTATCACTAGGACGACGAACACTGAAGCTTTCTTT. The encoded protein is CSAITRTTNTEAFF.

The CDR3 loop is CASSIEGATGGYTF. CDR3 in DNA: TGTGCCAGTAGTATTGAGGGGGCCACCGGAGGCTACACCTTC. The chain recombines TRBV19 with TRBJ1-2, with 7 bases lining up with TRBD1. Per the germline V gene, CDR1 is LNHDA and CDR2 is SQIVND (reference sequence). This CDR3 contains 14 residues. V shed 3 bases and J 8 bases; nucleotides not matched to a gene: 9.

This rearrangement joins TRBV20-1 to TRBJ2-3; perhaps TRBD2 as D (6 bases). Germline loops: CDR1 DFQATT, CDR2 SNEGSKA (reference sequence). The length of the CDR3 is 12 residues. V was shortened by 3 bases and J by 6 bases, with 10 bases between the two germline ends. CDR3 coding DNA: TGCAGTGCTAGCGGGAGAGTGGATACGCAGTATTTT. Translation gives CSASGRVDTQYF.

This clonotype has more than one count but fewer than ten. The chain joins TRBV20-1 to TRBJ2-5; 9 positions agree with TRBD2. V lost 4 bases and J lost 4; bases outside the gene matches: 7. CDR1 and CDR2 (germline): DFQATT, SNEGSKA (reference sequence). CDR3 length equals 14 residues. The CDR3 nucleotides read TGCAGTGCTATTTTAGCGGGAGTCGGAGAGACCCAGTACTTC. It encodes CSAILAGVGETQYF.

The gene calls are TRBV7-8 and TRBJ1-3; D unclear. From germline, CDR1 is SGHVS and CDR2 FQNEAQ. The ends were cut back, 3 bases at V and 0 bases at J, with 9 bases in the middle. There are 15 residues in the CDR3. As DNA, the CDR3 is TGTGCCAGCAGCTTGATGGTCAACTCTGGAAACACCATATATTTT. Its protein product is CASSLMVNSGNTIYF.

This clonotype was observed a single time. This chain links TRBV21-1 with TRBJ2-2. TRBV21-1 is noted as a pseudogene. CDR3 length equals 15 residues. The CDR3 loop is CASSKREQITGELFF. The CDR3 DNA reads as TGTGCCAGCAGCAAAAGGGAACAGATCACCGGGGAGCTGTTTTTT.

This clonotype was detected only a few times. V gene TRBV2 combines with J gene TRBJ1-5, with 11 bases lining up with TRBD1. Losses at the gene ends were 5 bases for V and 7 bases for J; bases not matched to a gene: 4. Germline CDR1 and CDR2: SNHLY and FYNNEI. This CDR3 contains 14 residues. The CDR3 sequence: CASSTGTGGQPQHF. CDR3 nucleotides: TGTGCCAGCAGTACCGGGACAGGGGGACAGCCCCAGCATTTT.

This clonotype was seen a few times. The CDR3 DNA is TGTGCCAGCAGCTCCGGGGGAGGGCGACAGCCCCAGCATTTT. It is translated as CASSSGGGRQPQHF. This chain links TRBV25-1 with TRBJ1-5; a weak D match, TRBD1 (5 bases). The CDR3 is made up of 14 amino acids. CDR1 MGHDK and CDR2 SYGVNS come from the germline V gene. Trimming removed 6 bases from V and 7 bases from J, with 16 bases in between.

The rearrangement links TRBV29-1 to TRBJ1-5; maybe TRBD1 (5 bases). This CDR3 comprises 15 residues. The V end lost 5 bases, the J end lost 0 bases, and 14 bases lay between the germline ends. CDR1 and CDR2 from the germline V gene are SQVTM and ANQGSEA. The DNA of the CDR3 is TGCAGCGTTAAATTCGGAGGGGATAGCAATCAGCCCCAGCATTTT. Amino acids: CSVKFGGDSNQPQHF.

Only a few counts were recorded for this clonotype. The chain uses TRBV6-1 and TRBJ2-1; no clear D. CDR1 and CDR2 (germline): MNHNS, SASEGT. The V end was cut by 5 bases, the J end by 4 bases, with 9 bases between. The CDR3 has 13 amino acids. The CDR3 spells CASSPGPYNEQFF. CDR3 nucleotides: TGTGCCAGCAGTCCTGGCCCGTACAATGAGCAGTTCTTC.

Points on this clonotype: One end of the junction does not line up with germline, which may come from a read error. The rearrangement uses TRBV7-2 and TRBJ2-3; D is possibly TRBD1 or TRBD2 (5 bases each). Looked up from germline, CDR1 is SGHTA and CDR2 is FQGNSA. There are 13 residues in the CDR3. The CDR3 loop reads CASSLPPGADSSF. Here the CDR3 DNA reads TGTGCCAGCAGCTTACCCCCCGGGGCCGACTCCTCTTTT.

The rearrangement links TRBV11-3 to TRBJ2-7; tentative D call: TRBD2 (6 bases). This CDR3 contains 16 residues. Germline values: CDR1 SGHNT, CDR2 YENEEA. Trimming took 4 bases from V and 0 from J, leaving 16 bases between them. In nucleotides, the CDR3 is TGTGCCAGCAGCTACCTGGGCGGGGATAGCTCCTACGAGCAGTACTTC. Its protein is CASSYLGGDSSYEQYF.

V usage is TRBV20-1 and J usage is TRBJ1-6, with D tentatively TRBD1 (5 bases). Germline V gives CDR1 DFQATT, CDR2 SNEGSKA (reference sequence). V was shortened by 3 bases and J by 4 bases, with 13 bases between the two germline ends. This CDR3 is built from 15 residues. CDR3 coding DNA: TGCAGTGCTAGCGGCGAGGGGTCTTATAATTCACCCCTCCACTTT. This sequence encodes CSASGEGSYNSPLHF.

The table lists this clonotype with a count of one. The CDR3 here is CAISESTRGNLYEQYF. For the CDR3, the DNA is TGTGCCATCAGTGAGTCGACGCGGGGCAACCTCTACGAGCAGTACTTC. V gene TRBV10-3 combines with J gene TRBJ2-7; a possible D gene is TRBD2 (6 bases). Trimming took 0 bases from V and 3 from J, leaving 15 bases between them. The V gene's germline CDR1 is ENHRY and CDR2 SYGVKD. CDR3 length: 16 residues.

The gene calls are TRBV9 and TRBJ1-5; D gene unclear. The CDR3 totals 17 residues. Trimming pared 0 bases from V and 3 bases from J, leaving 16 bases between. CDR1 SGDLS and CDR2 YYNGEE come from the germline V gene. The CDR3 reads CASSVGQGMRDNQPQHF. The CDR3 DNA follows: TGTGCCAGCAGCGTAGGTCAAGGTATGAGGGACAATCAGCCCCAGCATTTT.

This clonotype is termed large. The chain links TRBV11-2 to TRBJ1-2; possibly TRBD1 for D (5 bases). Per the germline V gene, CDR1 is SGHAT and CDR2 is FQNNGV. Trimming removed 5 bases from V and 8 bases from J, with 15 bases in between. The CDR3 has 13 amino acids. CDR3 sequence: CASSLRGATGYTF. The CDR3, as DNA: TGTGCCAGCAGCCTAAGGGGCGCGACGGGCTACACCTTC.

V gene TRBV6-5 combines with J gene TRBJ1-2, with D uncertain. CDR3 length: 14 amino acids. Germline CDR1 MNHEY, CDR2 SVGAGI. With 4 bases removed from V and 4 bases from J, the gap between germline ends came to 13 bases. The CDR3 sequence: CASSSDGSSYGYTF. CDR3 bases: TGTGCCAGCAGTTCGGACGGGTCTAGCTATGGCTACACCTTC.

This chain uses TRBV20-1 with TRBJ2-5; D is possibly TRBD2 (6 bases). Germline CDR1 is DFQATT and CDR2 is SNEGSKA (reference sequence). The CDR3 sequence is 11 residues long. The V end lost 4 bases, the J end lost 5 bases, and 8 bases lay between the germline ends. The CDR3 region is CSANRGETQYF. The CDR3 DNA follows: TGCAGTGCTAATCGGGGGGAGACCCAGTACTTC.

The chain has TRBV2 and TRBJ2-7, with D possibly TRBD1 on 6 matching bases. CDR1 and CDR2 (germline): SNHLY, FYNNEI. This CDR3 region has 15 residues. V was cut by 4 bases and J by 5 bases, with 18 bases left in between. The CDR3 is CASSGIGQGKNEQYF. DNA of the CDR3: TGTGCCAGCAGTGGGATAGGGCAGGGGAAGAACGAGCAGTACTTC.

V is TRBV7-2 and J is TRBJ1-1; D is unclear. The CDR3 sequence is 13 residues long. The germline CDR1 and CDR2 sequences are SGHTA and FQGNSA. The V and J ends lost 3 bases and 4 bases respectively, with 9 bases between them. The CDR3 sequence: CASSFREGTEAFF. Here the CDR3 DNA reads TGTGCCAGCAGCTTCCGGGAGGGCACTGAAGCTTTCTTT.

This clonotype came up a few times. This chain joins TRBV7-2 and TRBJ1-2; D unclear. Germline loops: CDR1 SGHTA, CDR2 FQGNSA. The CDR3 sequence is 11 residues long. V dropped 10 bases and J dropped 2 bases, with 8 bases sitting between them. The CDR3 DNA is TGTGCCATTCCGAGGAACTATGGCTACACCTTC. This translates into CAIPRNYGYTF.

The chain combines TRBV18 with TRBJ1-6; 8 bases match TRBD1. V trimming: 6 bases; J trimming: 8 bases; junction bases outside the gene matches: 12. The CDR3 covers 16 residues. CDR1 is KGHSH and CDR2 is LQKENI in the germline V gene. The DNA for the CDR3 is TGTGCCAGCTCGCCGACAGGGGTCGAGAATTATTCACCCCTCCACTTT. Its translation: CASSPTGVENYSPLHF.

This chain uses TRBV11-2 with TRBJ1-4; possible D gene TRBD1, 6 bases. V was pared by 4 bases and J by 5 bases, with 14 bases between. The CDR3 runs to 15 residues. Per the germline V gene, CDR1 is SGHAT and CDR2 is FQNNGV. The CDR3 loop reads CASSSLAGENEKLFF. DNA for the CDR3: TGTGCCAGCAGCTCCCTGGCAGGGGAGAATGAAAAACTGTTTTTT.

The chain uses TRBV2 and TRBJ1-5, with 7 bases matching TRBD1. The germline V gene has CDR1 SNHLY and CDR2 FYNNEI. The CDR3 loop spans 14 amino acids. J was trimmed by 5 bases and V by 6 bases; bases with no gene match: 7. Here the CDR3 reads CASRIRQGDQPQHF. The CDR3 region has the DNA TGTGCCAGCAGGATCAGACAGGGAGATCAGCCCCAGCATTTT.

The V gene is TRBV5-1, the J gene TRBJ1-6; D remains unclear. This CDR3 has 13 amino acids. Trimming stripped 0 bases from V and 6 bases from J, with 4 bases between. Germline CDR1 is SGHRS and CDR2 is YFSETQ. In DNA, the CDR3 is TGCGCCAGCAGCTTGGAGGGTAATTCACCCCTCCACTTT. This translates into CASSLEGNSPLHF.